A single sample is the source of the 3 T cell receptor beta chains below, sequenced in a study of T cells after yellow fever vaccination. TCRdb passed the 5' RACE reads through MiXCR, listing each CDR3 protein once. The table records some 300,000 distinct CDR3 sequences, around 3.6% of them present only once. Specimen: PBMCs, collected on the day of the yellow fever booster vaccination. Receptors originate from a man younger than 30 who received the YFV17D yellow fever vaccine.

This clonotype was recorded many times. This chain links TRBV30 with TRBJ2-1; D is ambiguous. Germline values: CDR1 GTSNPN, CDR2 SVGIG (reference sequence). The length of the CDR3 is 11 residues. V was cut by 1 base and J by 6 bases, with 4 bases left in between. The CDR3 spells CAWSGSNEQFF. In nucleotides, the CDR3 is TGTGCCTGGAGTGGTTCCAATGAGCAGTTCTTC.

In its sample, this clonotype was seen many times. This chain's CDR3 is CASSQDGVGLQQFF. CDR3 coding DNA: TGTGCCAGCAGCCAAGATGGGGTGGGGCTACAGCAGTTCTTC. The chain combines TRBV4-2 with TRBJ2-1, with D maybe TRBD1 (5 bases). The length of the CDR3 is 14 residues. Trimming took 0 bases from V and 11 from J, leaving 14 bases between them. Germline CDR1 and CDR2: LGHNA and YNFKEQ.

Ten or more counts support this clonotype. The chain combines TRBV27 with TRBJ2-5; D is unresolved. Trimming stripped 5 bases from V and 5 bases from J, with 12 bases between. The CDR3 loop spans 13 amino acids. Germline loops: CDR1 MNHEY, CDR2 SMNVEV (reference sequence). The CDR3 nucleotides read TGTGCCAGCAGTCCTCGGACGCGGGAGACCCAGTACTTC. Translation gives CASSPRTRETQYF.